A selection of T cell receptor beta chains follows, all from one sample in a study of cytomegalovirus exposure and HLA in healthy donors. Here immunoSEQ multiplex PCR was the method, and the copy in TCRdb shows in-frame clones only, minus some. The repertoire holds roughly 99,000 clones, 65% to 85% seen once, with around 2.1% in the top ten. Sequenced input: PBMCs. These TCRs come from a man between 18 and 29 years old in good health and CMV-seronegative. Both conserved end residues are part of each CDR3. A D gene is named only where the DNA matches it firmly. For some rows the clone size is stated as once, few or many, or as a class when expanded; others skip it.

clone_size	j_call	v_call	d_call	cdr3_aa	cdr3_nt
.	TRBJ2-5	TRBV25-1	.	CASSGYHQETQYF	TGTGCCAGCAGTGGCTACCACCAAGAGACCCAGTACTTC
few	TRBJ1-1	TRBV5-6	TRBD1	CASSLALSGTGRVAFF	TGTGCCAGCAGCTTGGCCCTATCCGGGACAGGGCGTGTAGCTTTCTTT
.	TRBJ2-2	TRBV7-3	TRBD2	CASSLGLAGELFF	TGTGCCAGCAGCTTGGGACTAGCCGGGGAGCTGTTTTTT
.	TRBJ1-1	TRBV6-5	.	CASSGGTVVRAFF	TGTGCCAGCAGTGGCGGGACGGTCGTTAGAGCTTTCTTT
.	TRBJ2-7	TRBV18	.	CASTPGAGYEQYF	TGTGCCAGCACCCCTGGGGCAGGGTACGAGCAGTACTTC
many	TRBJ1-4	TRBV4-3	.	CASSQDQADEKLFF	TGCGCCAGCAGCCAAGATCAGGCAGATGAAAAACTGTTTTTT
.	TRBJ1-2	TRBV6-1	.	CASIQRWGESYGYTF	TGTGCCAGCATCCAAAGGTGGGGGGAGTCCTATGGCTACACCTTC
.	TRBJ2-1	TRBV4-2	TRBD1	CASSQDLGRGRMNEQFF	TGTGCCAGCAGCCAAGATCTGGGCAGGGGGCGAATGAATGAGCAGTTCTTC
many	TRBJ2-7	TRBV6-6	.	CASKQDSYEQYF	TGTGCCAGCAAGCAGGACTCCTACGAGCAGTACTTC
once	TRBJ1-6	TRBV14	.	CASSQDYREPLHF	TGTGCCAGCAGCCAAGATTACCGGGAACCCCTCCACTTT
.	TRBJ2-7	TRBV5-5	TRBD1	CASSLPGQSYEQYF	TGTGCCAGCAGCCTGCCGGGACAGTCCTACGAGCAGTACTTC
.	TRBJ2-1	TRBV7-2	.	CASSLDSVLQGQFF	TGTGCCAGCAGCTTGGACAGCGTCCTACAGGGGCAGTTCTTC
.	TRBJ1-1	TRBV7-9	TRBD1	CASSRGPGTEAFF	TGTGCCAGCTCCAGGGGGCCAGGCACTGAAGCTTTCTTT
.	TRBJ2-7	TRBV15	.	CATSRERGSEQYF	TGTGCCACCAGTAGGGAGAGGGGGTCCGAGCAGTACTTC
.	TRBJ2-2	TRBV5-1	.	CASSFGRVLITGELFF	TGCGCCAGCAGCTTTGGCAGGGTGTTAATCACCGGGGAGCTGTTTTTT
.	TRBJ1-1	TRBV7-9	TRBD1	CASRSRGRTEAFF	TGTGCCAGCAGGTCCAGGGGGCGAACTGAAGCTTTCTTT
few	TRBJ2-7	TRBV4-3	TRBD1	CASSQERDRGAYEQYF	TGCGCCAGCAGCCAAGAAAGGGACAGGGGGGCCTACGAGCAGTACTTC
.	TRBJ1-3	TRBV5-1	.	CASSLESHQGISSGNTIYF	TGCGCCAGCAGCTTGGAATCTCACCAGGGAATTAGCTCTGGAAACACCATATATTTT
few	TRBJ1-5	TRBV5-1	.	CASSLGLRRNQPQHF	TGCGCCAGCAGCTTGGGATTGCGGCGAAATCAGCCCCAGCATTTT
.	TRBJ1-6	TRBV7-9	.	CASRQYVSPLHF	TGTGCCAGCAGGCAGTATGTTTCACCCCTCCACTTT
.	TRBJ1-2	TRBV4-1	.	CASSQVKGDGYTF	TGCGCCAGCAGCCAAGTGAAAGGGGATGGCTACACCTTC
.	TRBJ2-3	TRBV5-1	.	CASSLGPGPDTQYF	TGCGCCAGCAGCTTGGGACCTGGGCCAGATACGCAGTATTTT
few	TRBJ2-3	TRBV6-5	.	CASSYRGTDTQYF	TGTGCCAGCAGTTACCGAGGCACAGATACGCAGTATTTT
.	TRBJ2-2	TRBV11-2	TRBD1	CASSHSRTGGVTGELFF	TGTGCCAGCAGCCACTCTCGGACAGGGGGCGTCACCGGGGAGCTGTTTTTT